This T cell receptor beta chain was found in a study of T cells after yellow fever vaccination. This clonotype has more than one count but fewer than ten. Its antigen is unknown. TCR cDNA was made by 5'RACE template switching, adding a universal primer site and UMIs. One entry per CDR3 protein results from TCRdb running MiXCR on the 5' RACE reads. Among some 290,000 distinct CDR3 sequences listed, roughly 10% were seen once. With V trimmed by 1 base and J by 7 bases, 6 bases remained unmatched. The CDR3 totals 16 residues. Germline-derived CDR1 and CDR2 are MGHRA and YSYEKL. Study-wide points: The booster saw the reappearance of most primary-vaccination clones (96% CD4, 80% to 90% CD8). FACS-sorted repertoires might harbor abundant contaminating clonotypes from the bulk population.

The rearrangement links TRBV4-1 to TRBJ2-2, with 10 bases matching TRBD1. The sequence derives from a man aged 18 to 35 who received the YFV17D yellow fever vaccine. The specimen was CD4+ T cells sorted from PBMCs, collected 45 days after the yellow fever booster vaccination. The CDR3 sequence: CASSQVRRTGGGELFF. CDR3 nucleotides: TGCGCCAGCAGCCAAGTTCGACGGACAGGGGGCGGGGAGCTGTTTTTT.